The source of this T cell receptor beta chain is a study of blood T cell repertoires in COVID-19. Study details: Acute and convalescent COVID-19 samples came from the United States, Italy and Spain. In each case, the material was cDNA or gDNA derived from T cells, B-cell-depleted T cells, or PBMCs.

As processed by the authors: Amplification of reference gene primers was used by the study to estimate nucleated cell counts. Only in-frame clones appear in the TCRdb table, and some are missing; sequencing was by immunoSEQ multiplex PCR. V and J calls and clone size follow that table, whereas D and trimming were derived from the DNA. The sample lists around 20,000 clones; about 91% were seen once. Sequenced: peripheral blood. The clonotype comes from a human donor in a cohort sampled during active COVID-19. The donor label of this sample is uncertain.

This CDR3 is CASSLGGGTYNEQFF. The DNA for the CDR3 is TGTGCCAGCAGTCTAGGGGGTGGAACGTACAATGAGCAGTTCTTC. V and J are TRBV28 and TRBJ2-1; D possibly corresponds to TRBD1 (6 bases). This CDR3 region has 15 residues. The germline gives CDR1 MDHEN, CDR2 SYDVKM. V was shortened by 5 bases and J by 4 bases, with 15 bases between the two germline ends. Based on the CDR3 plus reference TRBV28 and TRBJ2-1, the full variable domain is DVKVTQSSRYLVKRTGEKVFLECVQDMDHENMFWYRQDPGLGLRLIYFSYDVKMKEKGDIPEGYSVSREKKERFSLILESASTNQTSMYLCASSLGGGTYNEQFFGPGTRLTVL.